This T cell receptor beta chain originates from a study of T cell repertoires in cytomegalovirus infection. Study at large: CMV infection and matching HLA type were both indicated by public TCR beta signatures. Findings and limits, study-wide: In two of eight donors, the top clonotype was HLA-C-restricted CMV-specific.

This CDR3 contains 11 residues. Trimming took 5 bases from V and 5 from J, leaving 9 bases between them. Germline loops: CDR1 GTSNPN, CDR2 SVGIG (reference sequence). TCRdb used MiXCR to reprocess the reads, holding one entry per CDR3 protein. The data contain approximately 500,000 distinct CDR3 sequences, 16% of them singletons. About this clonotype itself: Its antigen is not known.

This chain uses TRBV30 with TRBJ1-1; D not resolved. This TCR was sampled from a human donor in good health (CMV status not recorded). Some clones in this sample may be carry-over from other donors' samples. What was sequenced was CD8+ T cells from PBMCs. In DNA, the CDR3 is TGTGCCTGGGCTAGAGGAACTGAAGCTTTCTTT. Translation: CAWARGTEAFF.